This TCR beta chain comes out of a study of human T cells and chemical hapten exposure listed by TCRdb under 2021. Background for the entire study: Libraries were pooled for sequencing, and variation in per-sample TCR yields was attributed mainly to small differences in library volumes within the pool. This study followed changes in the peripheral blood TCR repertoire in vivo during primary and secondary sensitization of alopecia patients to the hapten diphenylcyclopropenone (DPC). Both TCR alpha and TCR beta chains were sequenced from each blood RNA sample.

Broad study findings and their caveats: After repeated subsampling, changes were observed in the strength of the expansion versus patch-test correlation and in the threshold at which the correlation became significant. No change with DPC sensitization was found in the number of TCRs above 1 in 1000 frequency, and no evidence of global repertoire structure alterations was found.

The germline V gene (reference sequence) provides CDR1 PRHDT and CDR2 FYEKMQ. From the cysteine through the phenylalanine, the CDR3 covers 15 amino acids. Left in the record is the CDR3 DNA by itself, 45 bases read in frame from the first base. V loses 5 bases at its end and J loses 3 bases; junction bases beyond the gene matches: 5. This clonotype was seen a handful of times. Which antigen it targets is not known. Qualities for individual bases were not recorded, and no much larger clone is one base off. Libraries were made using RACE. The run used a NextSeq 500. During library preparation, unique molecular identifiers were attached to individual cDNA molecules so that TCRs could be counted quantitatively and reproducibly. Concerning the study's data processing: The median number of TCRs per sample was 90,000 to 100,000, ranging from about 23,224 to 750,000. The Decombinator software suite was used to annotate V, J and CDR3 in the TCR reads. For the PS versus PT1 abundance plots, all samples were subsampled to the same number of TCRs (28,000). Expanded TCRs were defined as absent before sensitization and observed at least eight times at the 2-week time point. TCRdb cleaned the public reads at Q25 with fastp, built clones with MiXCR and kept in-frame beta chains. Identical CDR3 proteins give one entry, which carries the most common genes and DNA. TCRdb, rather than the study authors, made the V and J calls. Recorded for this sample are about 41,000 distinct CDR3 sequences; around 4.5% of them occurred a single time. About 5.8% of the sample goes to the ten largest clones.

According to the study, the label for this sample's time point signals: healthy volunteer bleed at 2 weeks. Total RNA was isolated from unfractionated whole blood collected in Tempus Blood RNA tubes. As TCR sequencing controls, five healthy volunteers were used, with blood taken at day 0, 2 weeks and 6 weeks. Sequencing was done on a sample of whole blood. The V gene is TRBV13 and the J gene is TRBJ1-5; TRBD1 matches 9 bases in the middle. The source of this sequence is a human donor in good health. Some clones in this sample may be carry-over from other donors' samples. The DNA reads TGTGCCAGCAGCAGACAGGGGGGGCACAATCAGCCCCAGCATTTT. This sequence encodes CASSRQGGHNQPQHF.